Below are 20 T cell receptor beta chains sequenced from a single sample in a study of blood T cell repertoires in COVID-19. Here immunoSEQ multiplex PCR was the method, and the copy in TCRdb shows in-frame clones only, minus some. The sample includes around 390,000 clones, about 86% seen only once; the top ten take roughly 10%. Sequencing was performed on PBMCs or T cells enriched from blood (not recorded which). All receptors come from a woman aged 50 to 65 who had recovered from COVID-19.

This sequence joins TRBV28 and TRBJ1-6; 12 nucleotides match TRBD1. The CDR3 totals 14 residues. Germline loops: CDR1 MDHEN, CDR2 SYDVKM. V shed 5 bases and J 9 bases; nucleotides not matched to a gene: 2. The CDR3 DNA sequence: TGTGCCAGCAGTGGGGACAGGGGGCTTTCACCCCTCCACTTT. Protein: CASSGDRGLSPLHF.

This clone was seen more than once but under ten times. The chain is built from TRBV28 and TRBJ1-5; 7 bases match TRBD1. This CDR3 comprises 13 residues. With 6 bases clipped from V and 6 bases from J, the junction kept 5 bases outside the gene matches. From germline, CDR1 is MDHEN and CDR2 SYDVKM. The CDR3 protein is CASRLTGTQPQHF. The CDR3 coding sequence is TGTGCCAGCAGGCTGACAGGGACTCAGCCCCAGCATTTT.

V is TRBV4-1 and J is TRBJ1-2; D not certain. V shed 4 bases and J shed 4 bases, with 7 bases lying between them. The V gene's germline CDR1 is MGHRA and CDR2 YSYEKL. CDR3 size: 12 residues. CDR3 DNA: TGCGCCAGCAGCCTCCCGGGCTATGGCTACACCTTC. Protein product: CASSLPGYGYTF.

This clone has a handful of counts. This sequence joins TRBV7-3 and TRBJ2-2; D gene unclear. The CDR3 has 13 amino acids. Trimming removed 5 bases from V and 4 bases from J, with 8 bases in between. Germline V gene data show CDR1 as SGHTA and CDR2 as FQGTGA. CDR3 protein: CASSVSITGELFF. CDR3 DNA: TGTGCCAGCAGCGTCAGTATCACCGGGGAGCTGTTTTTT.

The chain is built from TRBV6-1 and TRBJ2-1, with 9 bases lining up with TRBD1. J lost 7 bases, V lost 1 base, and 5 bases had no gene match. Germline assignment: CDR1 MNHNS and CDR2 SASEGT. The CDR3 consists of 15 residues. The CDR3 DNA follows: TGTGCCAGCAGTGAAGTGTGGGACAGGGAAAATGAGCAGTTCTTC. Translation: CASSEVWDRENEQFF.

The genes are TRBV3-1 (or the pseudogene TRBV3-2) and TRBJ1-6; the D is unclear. Germline lookup yields CDR1 LGHDT and CDR2 YNNKEL (reference sequence). Trimming took off 2 bases at V and 3 bases at J, with 5 bases between the two ends. CDR3 length equals 14 residues. The CDR3 sequence is CASSQSVYNSPLHF. The DNA for the CDR3 is TGTGCCAGCAGCCAAAGCGTCTATAATTCACCCCTCCACTTT.

The J gene is TRBJ2-7, the V gene TRBV7-2; D is undetermined. Germline CDR1 is SGHTA and CDR2 is FQGNSA. Trimming removed 2 bases at V and 4 bases at J, with 3 bases between. The CDR3 runs to 11 residues. DNA for the CDR3: TGTGCCAGCAGCTTATATTACGAGCAGTACTTC. It specifies CASSLYYEQYF.

The chain has TRBV5-1 and TRBJ2-3, with D possibly TRBD2 on 7 matching bases. Trimming left V 4 bases short and J 2 bases short, with 17 bases between. The CDR3 sequence is 16 residues long. Germline loops: CDR1 SGHRS, CDR2 YFSETQ. DNA for the CDR3: TGCGCCAGCAGCCCCGAGGGGGGGGGAACCACAGATACGCAGTATTTT. It is translated as CASSPEGGGTTDTQYF. The full variable domain, with the rest looked up from reference TRBV5-1 and TRBJ2-3, is KAGVTQTPRYLIKTRGQQVTLSCSPISGHRSVSWYQQTPGQGLQFLFEYFSETQRNKGNFPGRFSGRQFSNSRSEMNVSTLELGDSALYLCASSPEGGGTTDTQYFGPGTRLTVL.

In this sample, this clone turned up once. This chain joins TRBV30 and TRBJ1-5; unclear D gene. Trimming pared 3 bases from V and 3 bases from J, leaving 9 bases between. The germline CDR1 and CDR2 sequences are GTSNPN and SVGIG (reference sequence). The length of the CDR3 is 13 residues. This CDR3 is CAWSWRDNQPQHF. In DNA, the CDR3 is TGTGCCTGGAGCTGGCGGGACAATCAGCCCCAGCATTTT.

The chain couples TRBV2 to TRBJ2-1; 8 bases fit TRBD1. After removal of 4 bases from V and 6 bases from J, the junction contained 2 bases not matched to a gene. This CDR3 is 13 amino acids long. Germline V lookup: CDR1 SNHLY, CDR2 FYNNEI. As DNA, the CDR3 is TGTGCCAGCAGTGCGGACAGGGTCAATGAGCAGTTCTTC. This sequence encodes CASSADRVNEQFF.

This sequence joins TRBV6-5 and TRBJ1-4; D not resolved. The CDR3 is 15 residues long. V was cut by 6 bases and J by 7 bases, with 18 bases left in between. Germline V gene sequence: CDR1 MNHEY, CDR2 SVGAGI. CDR3 sequence (DNA): TGTGCCAGCAGCAGCACGTGGCAGGTTGCTGAAAAACTGTTTTTT. It is translated as CASSSTWQVAEKLFF.

The chain combines TRBV4-1 with TRBJ1-4; 7 nucleotides agree with TRBD1. V shed 4 bases and J 8 bases; nucleotides not matched to a gene: 10. Germline values: CDR1 MGHRA, CDR2 YSYEKL. The CDR3 loop spans 15 amino acids. The CDR3 DNA reads as TGCGCCAGCAGCCCAAAAACACAGACAGGGGAAAAACTGTTTTTT. Translation gives CASSPKTQTGEKLFF.

The chain recombines TRBV5-6 with TRBJ1-2, with D hard to call. Germline values: CDR1 SGHDT, CDR2 YYEEEE. The germline V and J ends were trimmed by 2 bases and 5 bases, with 4 bases remaining between them. The CDR3 loop spans 11 amino acids. DNA of the CDR3: TGTGCCAGCAGCTTACGGTATGGCTACACCTTC. It codes for CASSLRYGYTF. Full variable domain (missing parts from reference TRBV5-6 and TRBJ1-2): DAGVTQSPTHLIKTRGQQVTLRCSPKSGHDTVSWYQQALGQGPQFIFQYYEEEERQRGNFPDRFSGHQFPNYSSELNVNALLLGDSALYLCASSLRYGYTFGSGTRLTVV.

This clone was found once. The chain has TRBV19 and TRBJ2-2; weak D call: TRBD1 (6 bases). CDR3 length: 16 residues. From germline, CDR1 is LNHDA and CDR2 SQIVND (reference sequence). The germline V and J ends were trimmed by 5 bases and 1 base, with 14 bases remaining between them. DNA of the CDR3: TGTGCCAGTAGTCGCTTACAGGGCGTGAACACCGGGGAGCTGTTTTTT. Its protein is CASSRLQGVNTGELFF.

The chain combines TRBV27 with TRBJ2-7, with D perhaps matching TRBD2 (5 bases). This CDR3 spans 13 amino acids. V was cut by 3 bases and J by 4 bases, with 10 bases left in between. CDR1 and CDR2 (germline): MNHEY, SMNVEV (reference sequence). The CDR3 DNA reads TGTGCCAGCAGTTTCTCCGGGGTTTACGAGCAGTACTTC. Translation gives CASSFSGVYEQYF.

The chain couples TRBV28 to TRBJ1-1; 8 nucleotides line up with TRBD1. Germline values: CDR1 MDHEN, CDR2 SYDVKM. The CDR3 is 15 amino acids. V lost 1 base to trimming and J lost 4 bases; unmatched junction nucleotides: 5. The DNA of the CDR3 is TGTGCCAGCAGTTTATCAGGCAGGGGGCCCACTGAAGCTTTCTTT. It is translated as CASSLSGRGPTEAFF.

The rearrangement joins TRBV4-1 to TRBJ1-1; 8 bases are a match to TRBD1. Trimming took 4 bases from V and 5 from J; bases not matched to a gene: 12. This CDR3 is built from 16 residues. Germline V CDR1 and CDR2: MGHRA, YSYEKL. CDR3 amino acids: CASSPQPRGHLTEAFF. In DNA, the CDR3 is TGCGCCAGCAGCCCACAACCCAGGGGGCATCTAACTGAAGCTTTCTTT.

This chain connects TRBV28 to TRBJ1-1; TRBD1 might be the D (6 bases). CDR3 size: 14 residues. With 1 base removed from V and 6 bases from J, the gap between germline ends came to 12 bases. Germline V gives CDR1 MDHEN, CDR2 SYDVKM. CDR3 nucleotides: TGTGCCAGCAGTTTATTGCAGGGGAGGGCTGAAGCTTTCTTT. This sequence encodes CASSLLQGRAEAFF.

Comments on this clone: The identical CDR3 is also encoded by other nucleotide sequences in the sample. V usage is TRBV7-9 and J usage is TRBJ1-1; no firm D call. CDR1 and CDR2 from the germline V gene are SEHNR and FQNEAQ (reference sequence). The CDR3 extends over 12 amino acids. Trimming shortened V by 5 bases and J by 1 base, and 5 bases separated the two germline ends. CDR3 protein: CASSRGNTEAFF. For the CDR3, the DNA is TGTGCCAGCAGCCGGGGGAACACTGAAGCTTTCTTT.

The genes are TRBV4-3 and TRBJ1-2; 8 bases match TRBD1. Trimming removed 0 bases from V and 0 bases from J; junction bases left unmatched: 6. The CDR3 loop spans 17 amino acids. In germline, CDR1 is LGHNA, CDR2 YSLEER. The CDR3 loop reads CASSQDSGGFTNYGYTF. DNA for the CDR3: TGCGCCAGCAGCCAAGATTCAGGGGGCTTTACTAACTATGGCTACACCTTC.